The T cell receptor beta chain described here comes from a study of neurological immune-mediated disorders (dated by TCRdb to between 2018 and 2021). In the study overall: Among the roughly 34 multiple sclerosis patients, relapsing-remitting MS was present in some 30 and secondary progressive MS was present in 3. Using UMI-based sequencing, the study compared peripheral blood TCR-beta repertoires from patients with HTLV-I-associated myelopathy (HAM/TSP), patients with multiple sclerosis, and healthy controls. Longitudinal samples, technical triplicates and paired sorted CD4+ and CD8+ T-cell subsets, alongside PBMC samples, were included among the approximately 98 TCR-beta libraries. The cohort comprised 65 to 75 subjects: roughly 14 HAM/TSP patients, 35 or so multiple sclerosis patients and 20 or so healthy controls.

To synthesize cDNA, template-switch 5'RACE was performed with a primer carrying a 10-nucleotide random unique molecular identifier so that each TCR transcript was tagged. Every sequencing run yielded over 160 million TCR-beta sequences covering 15-18 subjects. The RNeasy kit was used to extract total RNA. Using the KAPA Real-time Library Amplification kit, TCR-beta VDJ regions were amplified with primers for the TCR constant region and the 5'RACE anchor. Sample indexes and Illumina adaptors were added in a first PCR, after which library yield was increased in a second PCR. The roughly 650 bp TCR product was size-selected on a 2% E-gel SizeSelection system after Ampure bead purification. Before pooling, library quality was assessed on a Bioanalyzer, concentration was determined with Qubit, and library quantification was performed with the Kapa Library Quantification kit. Paired-end 2 x 150 bp sequencing of the libraries was performed on an Illumina HiSeq 2500. To increase sequence diversity, roughly 24-31% phiX was spiked into each library pool. Regarding the original processing steps: The UMI-based MiGEC pipeline processed quality-filtered reads and removed over 85% of raw TCR sequences during error correction. VDJ genes were aligned to IMGT germline references, and clonotypes were defined by unique CDR3 amino acid sequence plus V-J genes. Clonal expansion, Shannon diversity and CDR3 relatedness (CalcPairwiseDistances, ClusterSamples) were evaluated with VDJtools, and phylogenetic trees were built with CLCbio workbench. Using coefficient-of-variation modelling across technical triplicates, the study counted a clone as expanded if it had at least 8 unique UMIs. TCRdb reanalyzed the raw reads on its own, using fastp at Q25 for trimming and MiXCR for clone calling, and kept in-frame beta chains. Each entry is one CDR3 protein sequence, shown with its most common DNA and genes. The V and J calls come from TCRdb's annotation, not from the publication. Present in this sample are 42,000 or so distinct CDR3 sequences, about 2.3% of which were seen just once. The ten largest clonotypes hold approximately 12% of the sample.

Study-wide conclusions, independent of this receptor: In phylogenetic analysis, the repertoires of 18 of 34 MS patients grouped into a cluster of related CDR3 sequences, which suggests a possible signature at the repertoire level. The highest TCR clonal expansion was observed in HAM/TSP patients, whereas the lowest was observed in MS patients, even when compared with healthy controls. The MS cluster was not associated with any clinical or MRI features, and the authors stated that larger cohorts are needed. No identical CDR3 amino acid sequences were found to be shared among expanded clones across subjects, suggesting that TCR-beta repertoires were private in all groups.

Libraries from unsorted PBMCs were made from 2 million PBMCs kept in RNAlater at -80 degrees C until RNA extraction. Multiple sclerosis patients were enrolled in a US clinical protocol evaluating disease progression by magnetic resonance imaging. Peripheral blood was subjected to Ficoll-Hypaque density gradient centrifugation to isolate PBMCs, which were then cryopreserved in liquid nitrogen. This clonotype was observed many times. Its target antigen remains unknown. The record has no base qualities; no much larger clone is one base away. According to the germline V gene, CDR1 reads SGHRS and CDR2 reads YFSETQ. The CDR3 spans 16 residues, from the cysteine through the phenylalanine. Here the CDR3 DNA is all that survives: 48 bases in frame from base 1. V has 4 bases trimmed and J has 0 bases trimmed; junction bases matching no gene number 10.

The rearrangement joined TRBV5-1 to TRBJ2-7; the junction holds 7 bases that match TRBD1. The sample consisted of PBMCs. The sequence was obtained from a man aged 25 to 40 with multiple sclerosis. The sequence in DNA is TGCGCCAGCAGCCTCCGGACGACAGGGAGCTCCTACGAGCAGTACTTC. This yields the protein CASSLRTTGSSYEQYF.